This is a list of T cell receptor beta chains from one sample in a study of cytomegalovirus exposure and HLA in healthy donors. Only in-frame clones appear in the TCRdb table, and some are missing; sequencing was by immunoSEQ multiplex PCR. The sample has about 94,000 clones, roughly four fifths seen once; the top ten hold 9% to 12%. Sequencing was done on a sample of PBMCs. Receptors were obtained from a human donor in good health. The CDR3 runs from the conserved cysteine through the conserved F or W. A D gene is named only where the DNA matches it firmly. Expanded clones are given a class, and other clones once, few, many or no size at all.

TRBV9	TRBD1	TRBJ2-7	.	TGTGCCAGCAGCGTAGGGACAGGGACCCTCTGGGAGCAGTACTTC	CASSVGTGTLWEQYF
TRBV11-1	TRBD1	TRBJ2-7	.	TGTGCCAGCAGCTGGAGGGGACAGGGCGCCGAGCAGTACTTC	CASSWRGQGAEQYF
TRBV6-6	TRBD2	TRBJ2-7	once	TGTGCCAGCAGCCTTTATGGGGGGGTTCGGGAGCAGTACTTC	CASSLYGGVREQYF
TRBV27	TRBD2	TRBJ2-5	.	TGTGCCAGCTACCCGGGACTAGCGGGAAAAGAGACCCAGTACTTC	CASYPGLAGKETQYF
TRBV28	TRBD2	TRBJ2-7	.	TGTGCCAGCAGTTTATCCACTGTGGGGGGGGGACTACACAGCAATGGATTGGGGGAGCAGTACTTC	CASSLSTVGGGLHSNGLGEQYF
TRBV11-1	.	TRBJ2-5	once	TGTGCCAGCAGCCCAGCAGGGAGGGAGACCCAGTACTTC	CASSPAGRETQYF
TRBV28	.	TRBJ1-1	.	TGTGCCAGCAGTATAGGGGTCACTGAAGCTTTCTTT	CASSIGVTEAFF
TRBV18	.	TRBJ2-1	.	TGTGCCAGCTCACCACCTTCCGGTCTCTCCTACAATGAGCAGTTCTTC	CASSPPSGLSYNEQFF
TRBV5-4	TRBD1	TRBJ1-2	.	TGTGCCAGCAGCCCCGACAGGGGGCTCTATGGCTACACCTTC	CASSPDRGLYGYTF
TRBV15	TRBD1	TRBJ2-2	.	TGTGCCACCAGCAGAGGGACAGGGGACACCGGGGAGCTGTTTTTT	CATSRGTGDTGELFF
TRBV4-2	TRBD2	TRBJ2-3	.	TGTGCCAGCAGCCAAGAAAGTAGCGGGAGGGCAGCCACAGATACGCAGTATTTT	CASSQESSGRAATDTQYF
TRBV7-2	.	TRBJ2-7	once	TGTGCCAGCGCCTGGAGGGCGGCCGAGCAGTACTTC	CASAWRAAEQYF
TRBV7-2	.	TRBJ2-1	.	TGTGCCAGCAGCTTAGCCGCGGGGTCCTACAATGAGCAGTTCTTC	CASSLAAGSYNEQFF
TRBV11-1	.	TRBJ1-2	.	TGTGCCAGCAGTTCGGGGGAAGCGGGCTATGGCTACACCTTC	CASSSGEAGYGYTF
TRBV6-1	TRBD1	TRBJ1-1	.	TGTGCCAGCAGTGAAAACAGGGGGCACACTGAAGCTTTCTTT	CASSENRGHTEAFF
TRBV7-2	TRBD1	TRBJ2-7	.	TGTGCCAGCAGCACGGGACAGGGCTACGAGCAGTACTTC	CASSTGQGYEQYF
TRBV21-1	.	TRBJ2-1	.	TGTGCCAGCAGCAAAGCGCAGGCGAATCGCTTGGGGCAGTTCTTC	CASSKAQANRLGQFF
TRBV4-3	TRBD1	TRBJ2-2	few	TGCGCCAGCAGCCACAGGACAGGGACCGGGGAGCTGTTTTTT	CASSHRTGTGELFF
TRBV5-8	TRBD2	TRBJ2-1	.	TGTGCCAGCAGCTTGTATACGGGAGGGTCTGTCGGTGAGCAGTTCTTC	CASSLYTGGSVGEQFF
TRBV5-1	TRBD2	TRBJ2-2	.	TGCGCCAGCAGCTATAGCGGGGGCACCGGGGAGCTGTTTTTT	CASSYSGGTGELFF
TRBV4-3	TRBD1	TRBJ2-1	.	TGCGCCAGCAGCCAGAAAGCCGGGACAGGGGTGTTCTTC	CASSQKAGTGVFF
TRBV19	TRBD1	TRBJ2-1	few	TGTGCCAGTAGTTTTGGGACAGGGGGTCTCGATGAGCAGTTCTTC	CASSFGTGGLDEQFF
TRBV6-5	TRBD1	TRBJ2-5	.	TGTGCCAGCAGTTACGACAGGGGGCAACCGGGAGAGCAGTACTTC	CASSYDRGQPGEQYF
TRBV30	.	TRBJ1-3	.	TGTGCCTGGAGGCGGGGGGCTGGAAACACCATATATTTT	CAWRRGAGNTIYF
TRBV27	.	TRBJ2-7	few	TGTGCCAGCACCTGGGGGGAAGGCTACGAGCAGTACTTC	CASTWGEGYEQYF
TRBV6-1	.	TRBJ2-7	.	TGTGCCAGCAGTGAAACGCCTGCGGGGGCGAAGGGAGAGCAGTACTTC	CASSETPAGAKGEQYF
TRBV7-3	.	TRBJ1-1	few	TGTGCCAGCAGCCCAACAGGGATTGGGAACACTGAAGCTTTCTTT	CASSPTGIGNTEAFF
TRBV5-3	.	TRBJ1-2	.	TGTGCCAGAAGCTTGGGGCAGGGCTATGGCTACACCTTC	CARSLGQGYGYTF
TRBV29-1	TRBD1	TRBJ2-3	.	TGCAGCGCTAAGACGGGACAGGGTAACACAGATACGCAGTATTTT	CSAKTGQGNTDTQYF
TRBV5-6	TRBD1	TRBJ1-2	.	TGTGCCAGCAGCTCGCGACCGGGACAGGGGGTTTCCGGCTACACCTTC	CASSSRPGQGVSGYTF